One and the same sample provided the 6 T cell receptor beta chains below, sequenced in a study of blood T cells in healthy people across ages. The second PCR ran about 7 to 12 cycles with a sample-barcoded 5' primer and J-beta primers. TCRdb ran MiXCR on the 5' RACE reads and lists one entry per CDR3 protein. Among roughly 2 million distinct CDR3 sequences listed, around 48% were seen once. What was sequenced was blood. The source is a woman between 40 and 50 years old in good health.

The gene calls are TRBV29-1 and TRBJ2-3; 8 nucleotides match TRBD1. The germline gives CDR1 SQVTM, CDR2 ANQGSEA. The CDR3 is 17 amino acids. V lost 2 bases and J lost 0; bases outside the gene matches: 10. CDR3 amino acids: CSVEWGRGPGSTDTQYF. The DNA for the CDR3 is TGCAGCGTTGAATGGGGCAGGGGGCCGGGGAGCACAGATACGCAGTATTTT.

This chain uses TRBV11-2 with TRBJ2-7, with 14 bases fitting TRBD2. CDR3 length: 15 residues. Germline V gene data show CDR1 as SGHAT and CDR2 as FQNNGV. Trimming took 4 bases from V and 5 from J; bases not matched to a gene: 4. The CDR3 loop is CASSSTSGGANEQYF. As DNA, the CDR3 is TGTGCCAGCAGCTCGACTAGCGGGGGGGCAAACGAGCAGTACTTC. The variable domain in full, completed from reference TRBV11-2 and TRBJ2-7, reads EAGVAQSPRYKIIEKRQSVAFWCNPISGHATLYWYQQILGQGPKLLIQFQNNGVVDDSQLPKDRFSAERLKGVDSTLKIQPAKLEDSAVYLCASSSTSGGANEQYFGPGTRLTVT.

The V gene is TRBV5-1, the J gene TRBJ2-3, with a possible D match to TRBD1 (5 bases). V was pared by 0 bases and J by 3 bases, with 17 bases between. The CDR3 loop spans 17 amino acids. CDR1 SGHRS and CDR2 YFSETQ come from the germline V gene. CDR3 region: CASSLEGLRMGTDTQYF. CDR3 sequence (DNA): TGCGCCAGCAGCTTGGAGGGGCTTAGAATGGGTACAGATACGCAGTATTTT.

The J gene is TRBJ2-1, the V gene TRBV7-6; a weak D match, TRBD1 (6 bases). V was shortened by 5 bases and J by 3 bases, with 14 bases between the two germline ends. The CDR3 runs 15 residues. The germline V gene encodes CDR1 SGHVS and CDR2 FNYEAQ. As DNA, the CDR3 is TGTGCCAGCAGCCCGGACAGACCAAGCTACAATGAGCAGTTCTTC. Translated, it gives CASSPDRPSYNEQFF. Complete variable domain (other parts from reference TRBV7-6 and TRBJ2-1): GAGVSQSPRYKVTKRGQDVALRCDPISGHVSLYWYRQALGQGPEFLTYFNYEAQQDKSGLPNDRFSAERPEGSISTLTIQRTEQRDSAMYRCASSPDRPSYNEQFFGPGTRLTVL.

The V gene is TRBV29-1, the J gene TRBJ1-1; the match to TRBD1 covers 8 bases. J gave up 4 bases and V 7 bases, and 8 bases lay outside the gene matches. The CDR3 loop spans 13 amino acids. The germline gives CDR1 SQVTM, CDR2 ANQGSEA. In DNA, the CDR3 is TGCAGCGCTTCGGTGGACAGGGTCACTGAAGCTTTCTTT. It is translated as CSASVDRVTEAFF.

The chain is built from TRBV6-1 and TRBJ2-1; either TRBD1 or TRBD2 may supply D (5 bases each). Germline V lookup: CDR1 MNHNS, CDR2 SASEGT. V lost 7 bases to trimming and J lost 9 bases, with 25 bases between them. This CDR3 has 16 amino acids. This chain's CDR3 is CASKVGVPPSNSEQFF. In nucleotides, the CDR3 is TGTGCCAGCAAGGTGGGGGTGCCTCCTTCTAACAGTGAGCAGTTCTTC.